This TCR beta chain was obtained from a study of radiation and T cells in renal cell carcinoma. The study's findings and limits: In blood, top tumor clones expanded by 2 weeks, shrinking by 4.

As for time point: blood 2 weeks post-SBRT. Treatment here: 15 Gy SBRT to primary tumor, nephrectomy 4 weeks later. Radiation-treated patients gave blood at baseline, week 2 and week 4. TCRdb's copy holds only in-frame clones and misses some; the assay was immunoSEQ multiplex PCR. The repertoire holds approximately 120,000 clones, with about four fifths as singletons. Points on this clone: Its antigen is undetermined.

The CDR3 runs to 15 residues. CDR1 and CDR2 from the germline V gene are MNHEY and SVGAGI. With 0 bases removed from V and 0 bases from J, the gap between germline ends came to 9 bases. Here the sequenced sample was blood, taken from a patient whose treatment included radiotherapy and nephrectomy. The clonotype originates from a man in his fifties or sixties with renal cell carcinoma. The gene calls are TRBV6-5 and TRBJ2-7; D not certain. This CDR3 is CASSYSSAYSYEQYF. In DNA, the CDR3 is TGTGCCAGCAGTTACTCGAGCGCTTACTCCTACGAGCAGTACTTC.